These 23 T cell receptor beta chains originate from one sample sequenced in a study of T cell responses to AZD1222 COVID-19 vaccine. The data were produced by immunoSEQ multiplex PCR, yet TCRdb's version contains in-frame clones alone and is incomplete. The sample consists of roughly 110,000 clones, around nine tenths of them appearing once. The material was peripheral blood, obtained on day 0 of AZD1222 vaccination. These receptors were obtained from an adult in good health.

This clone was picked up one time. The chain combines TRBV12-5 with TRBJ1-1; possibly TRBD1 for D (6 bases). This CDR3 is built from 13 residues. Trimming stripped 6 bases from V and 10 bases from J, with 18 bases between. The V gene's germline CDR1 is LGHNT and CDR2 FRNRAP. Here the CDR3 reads CASGRDVGAGAFF. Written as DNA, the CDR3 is TGTGCTAGTGGCCGGGACGTGGGGGCGGGAGCTTTCTTT.

Here the CDR3 reads CASSAGTSFTYYNEQFF. The CDR3 bases are TGTGCCAGCAGCGCCGGGACTAGCTTTACTTACTACAATGAGCAGTTCTTC. The chain combines TRBV6-2 or TRBV6-3 with TRBJ2-1; 9 bases line up with TRBD2. The CDR3 loop spans 17 amino acids. Germline V CDR1 and CDR2: MNHEY, SVGEGT. The J segment lost 3 bases and the V segment lost 6 bases, leaving 12 bases of the junction unmatched.

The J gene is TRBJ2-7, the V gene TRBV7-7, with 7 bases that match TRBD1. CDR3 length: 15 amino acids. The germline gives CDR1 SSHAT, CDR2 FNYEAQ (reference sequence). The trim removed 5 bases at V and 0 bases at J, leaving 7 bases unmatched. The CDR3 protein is CASSPRQGSSYEQYF. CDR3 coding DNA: TGTGCCAGCAGCCCCCGACAGGGCAGCTCCTACGAGCAGTACTTC.

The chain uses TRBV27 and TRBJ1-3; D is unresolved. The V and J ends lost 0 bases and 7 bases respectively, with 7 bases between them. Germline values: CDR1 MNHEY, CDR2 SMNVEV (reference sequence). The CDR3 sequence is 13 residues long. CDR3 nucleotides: TGTGCCAGCAGTTTATCCGGCGGGAACACCATATATTTT. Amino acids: CASSLSGGNTIYF.

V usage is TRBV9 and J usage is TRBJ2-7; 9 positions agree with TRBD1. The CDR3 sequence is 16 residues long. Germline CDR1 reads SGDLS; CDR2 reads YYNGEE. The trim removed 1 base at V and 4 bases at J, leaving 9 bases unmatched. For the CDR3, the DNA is TGTGCCAGCAGCGTATCTTCAGGACAGGGGATTTACGAGCAGTACTTC. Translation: CASSVSSGQGIYEQYF. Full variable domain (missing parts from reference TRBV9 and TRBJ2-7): DSGVTQTPKHLITATGQRVTLRCSPRSGDLSVYWYQQSLDQGLQFLIQYYNGEERAKGNILERFSAQQFPDLHSELNLSSLELGDSALYFCASSVSSGQGIYEQYFGPGTRLTVT.

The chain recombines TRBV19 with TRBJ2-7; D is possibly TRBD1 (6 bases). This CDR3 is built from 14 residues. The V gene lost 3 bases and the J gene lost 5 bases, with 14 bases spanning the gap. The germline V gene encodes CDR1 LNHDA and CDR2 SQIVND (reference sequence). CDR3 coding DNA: TGTGCCAGTAGTATTCGCACAGGGATCAACGAGCAGTACTTC. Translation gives CASSIRTGINEQYF.

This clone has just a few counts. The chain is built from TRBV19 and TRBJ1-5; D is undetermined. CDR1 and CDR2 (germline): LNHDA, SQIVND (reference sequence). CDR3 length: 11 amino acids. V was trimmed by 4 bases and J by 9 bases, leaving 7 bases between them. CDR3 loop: CASSTWGPQHF. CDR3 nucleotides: TGTGCCAGTAGTACTTGGGGGCCCCAGCATTTT.

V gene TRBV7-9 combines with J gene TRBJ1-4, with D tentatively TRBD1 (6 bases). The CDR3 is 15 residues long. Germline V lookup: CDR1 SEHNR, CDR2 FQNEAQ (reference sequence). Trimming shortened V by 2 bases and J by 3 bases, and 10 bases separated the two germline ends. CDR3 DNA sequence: TGTGCCAGCAGCTTATCGGGACAAGCTAATGAAAAACTGTTTTTT. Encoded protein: CASSLSGQANEKLFF.

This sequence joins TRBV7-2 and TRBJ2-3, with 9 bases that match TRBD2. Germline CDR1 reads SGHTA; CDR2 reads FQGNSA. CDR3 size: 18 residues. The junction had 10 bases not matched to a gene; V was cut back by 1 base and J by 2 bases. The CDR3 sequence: CASSLGVAGGPPTDTQYF. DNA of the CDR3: TGTGCCAGCAGCTTAGGAGTCGCGGGGGGGCCCCCCACAGATACGCAGTATTTT.

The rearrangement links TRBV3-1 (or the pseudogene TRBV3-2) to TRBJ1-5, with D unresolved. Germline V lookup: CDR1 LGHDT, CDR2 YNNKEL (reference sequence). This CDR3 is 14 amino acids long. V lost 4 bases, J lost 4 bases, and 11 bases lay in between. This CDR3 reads CASSLGRQNQPQHF. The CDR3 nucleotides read TGTGCCAGCAGCCTGGGGAGGCAGAATCAGCCCCAGCATTTT.

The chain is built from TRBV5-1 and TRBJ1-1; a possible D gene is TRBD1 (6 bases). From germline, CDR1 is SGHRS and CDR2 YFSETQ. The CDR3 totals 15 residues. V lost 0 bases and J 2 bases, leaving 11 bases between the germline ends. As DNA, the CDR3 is TGCGCCAGCAGCTTGGGGACAGCCAGTAACACTGAAGCTTTCTTT. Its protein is CASSLGTASNTEAFF.

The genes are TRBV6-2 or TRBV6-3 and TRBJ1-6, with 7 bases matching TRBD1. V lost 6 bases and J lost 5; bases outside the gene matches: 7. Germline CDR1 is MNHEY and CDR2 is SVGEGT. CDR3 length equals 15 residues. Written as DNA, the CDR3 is TGTGCCAGCAGCCGACAGGGCGGCCATAATTCACCCCTCCACTTT. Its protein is CASSRQGGHNSPLHF.

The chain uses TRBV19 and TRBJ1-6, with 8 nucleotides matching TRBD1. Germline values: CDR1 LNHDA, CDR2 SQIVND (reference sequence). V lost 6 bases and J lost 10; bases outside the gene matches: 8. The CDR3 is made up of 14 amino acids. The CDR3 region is CASRPTGVGSPLHF. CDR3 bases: TGTGCCAGTAGACCGACAGGGGTGGGATCACCCCTCCACTTT.

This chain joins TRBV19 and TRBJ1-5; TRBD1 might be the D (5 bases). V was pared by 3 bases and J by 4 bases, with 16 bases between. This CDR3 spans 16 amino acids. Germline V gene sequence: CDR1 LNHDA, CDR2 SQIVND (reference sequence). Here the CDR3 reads CASSIAQGMGNQPQHF. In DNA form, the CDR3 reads TGTGCCAGTAGTATTGCGCAGGGAATGGGTAATCAGCCCCAGCATTTT.

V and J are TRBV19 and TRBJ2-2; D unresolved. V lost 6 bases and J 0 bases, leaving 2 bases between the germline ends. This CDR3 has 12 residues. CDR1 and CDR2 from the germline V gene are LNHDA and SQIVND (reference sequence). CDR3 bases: TGTGCCAGTAGACCGAACACCGGGGAGCTGTTTTTT. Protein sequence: CASRPNTGELFF.

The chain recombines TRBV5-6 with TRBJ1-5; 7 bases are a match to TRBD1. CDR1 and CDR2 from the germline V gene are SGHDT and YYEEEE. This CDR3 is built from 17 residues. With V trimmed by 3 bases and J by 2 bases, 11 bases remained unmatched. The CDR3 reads CASSSRDGQDRNQPQHF. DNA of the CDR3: TGTGCCAGCAGCTCGAGAGATGGACAGGATCGCAATCAGCCCCAGCATTTT.

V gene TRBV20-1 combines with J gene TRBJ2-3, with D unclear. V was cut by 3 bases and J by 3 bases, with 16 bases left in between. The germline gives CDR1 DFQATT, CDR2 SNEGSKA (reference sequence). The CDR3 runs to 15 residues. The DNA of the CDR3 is TGCAGTGCTAGTTCTAAGACTCGCTATACAGATACGCAGTATTTT. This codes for CSASSKTRYTDTQYF.

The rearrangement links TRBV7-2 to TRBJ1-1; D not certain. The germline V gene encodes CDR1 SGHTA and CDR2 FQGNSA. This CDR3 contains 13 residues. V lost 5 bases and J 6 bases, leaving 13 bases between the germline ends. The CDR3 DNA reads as TGTGCCAGCAGCATCCCGGGGAGGCCTGAAGCTTTCTTT. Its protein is CASSIPGRPEAFF.

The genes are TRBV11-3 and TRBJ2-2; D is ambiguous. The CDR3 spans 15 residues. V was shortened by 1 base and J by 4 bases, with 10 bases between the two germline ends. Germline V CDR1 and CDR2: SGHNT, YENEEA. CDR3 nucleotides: TGTGCCAGCAGCTTAGGTTTCGGTGGCACCGGGGAGCTGTTTTTT. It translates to CASSLGFGGTGELFF.

The CDR3 DNA reads as TGCAGCGTCCTTCTAGTACAGGGATATGGCTACACCTTC. Translated: CSVLLVQGYGYTF. The chain has TRBV29-1 and TRBJ1-2; D is perhaps TRBD1 (6 bases). The germline CDR1 and CDR2 sequences are SQVTM and ANQGSEA. Trimming took off 6 bases at V and 5 bases at J, with 16 bases between the two ends. The CDR3 runs 13 residues. The entire variable domain, with the rest obtained from reference TRBV29-1 and TRBJ1-2, is as follows: SAVISQKPSRDICQRGTSLTIQCQVDSQVTMMFWYRQQPGQSLTLIATANQGSEATYESGFVIDKFPISRPNLTFSTLTVSNMSPEDSSIYLCSVLLVQGYGYTFGSGTRLTVV.

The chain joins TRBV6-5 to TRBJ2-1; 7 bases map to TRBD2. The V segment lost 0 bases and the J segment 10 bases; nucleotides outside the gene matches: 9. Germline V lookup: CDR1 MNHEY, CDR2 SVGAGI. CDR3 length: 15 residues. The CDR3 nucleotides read TGTGCCAGCAGTTACTCGGATGCCCTCGGGGGGGAGCAGTTCTTC. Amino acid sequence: CASSYSDALGGEQFF.

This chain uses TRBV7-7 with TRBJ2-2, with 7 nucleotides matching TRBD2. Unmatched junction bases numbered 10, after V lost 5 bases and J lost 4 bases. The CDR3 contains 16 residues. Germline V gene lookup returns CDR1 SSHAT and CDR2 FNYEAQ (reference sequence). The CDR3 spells CASSRASGTGTGELFF. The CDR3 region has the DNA TGTGCCAGCAGCCGAGCCAGCGGGACGGGCACCGGGGAGCTGTTTTTT.

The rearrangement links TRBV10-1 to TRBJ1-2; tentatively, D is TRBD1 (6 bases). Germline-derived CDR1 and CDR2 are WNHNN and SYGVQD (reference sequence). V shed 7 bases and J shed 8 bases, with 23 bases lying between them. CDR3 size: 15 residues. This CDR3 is CASIPLGGGRGGYTF. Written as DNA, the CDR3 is TGCGCCAGCATCCCTTTAGGGGGAGGTCGAGGAGGCTACACCTTC.